This T cell receptor (beta chain) was observed in a study of blood T cell repertoires in COVID-19. Turning to the study itself: Specimens from acute and convalescent COVID-19 originated in the United States, Italy and Spain.

People in the exposed group encountered a COVID-19 case within 2 weeks before entering the study. This clone was seen only a few times. The repertoire was sequenced with immunoSEQ multiplex PCR; TCRdb's copy has only in-frame clones and lacks some. Of some 200,000 clones in the sample, about 83% are singletons; the top ten hold 4.8%. Trimming took 4 bases from V and 8 from J; bases not matched to a gene: 9. Germline lookup yields CDR1 MNHEY and CDR2 SVGAGI. The CDR3 runs 15 residues. The chain links TRBV6-5 to TRBJ2-1; 9 nucleotides line up with TRBD2. Sequencing was performed on PBMCs or T cells enriched from blood (not recorded which). The sequence was collected from a woman aged 45-65 years who had been exposed to COVID-19. CDR3 in amino acids: CASSFGTSRTDEQFF. The CDR3 nucleotides read TGTGCCAGCAGTTTCGGGACTAGCCGTACCGATGAGCAGTTCTTC.